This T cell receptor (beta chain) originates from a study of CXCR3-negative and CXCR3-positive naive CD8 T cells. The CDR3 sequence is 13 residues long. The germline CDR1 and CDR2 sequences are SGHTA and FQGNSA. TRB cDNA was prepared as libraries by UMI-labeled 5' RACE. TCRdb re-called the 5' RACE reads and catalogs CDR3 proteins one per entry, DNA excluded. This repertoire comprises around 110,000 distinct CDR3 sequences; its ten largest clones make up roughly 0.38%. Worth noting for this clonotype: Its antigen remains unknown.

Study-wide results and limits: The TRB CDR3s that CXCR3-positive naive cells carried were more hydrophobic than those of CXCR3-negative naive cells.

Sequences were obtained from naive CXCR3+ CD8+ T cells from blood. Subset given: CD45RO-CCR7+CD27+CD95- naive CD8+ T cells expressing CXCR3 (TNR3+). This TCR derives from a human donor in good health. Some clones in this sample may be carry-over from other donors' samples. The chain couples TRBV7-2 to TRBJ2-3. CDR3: CASSFDGTDTQYF.